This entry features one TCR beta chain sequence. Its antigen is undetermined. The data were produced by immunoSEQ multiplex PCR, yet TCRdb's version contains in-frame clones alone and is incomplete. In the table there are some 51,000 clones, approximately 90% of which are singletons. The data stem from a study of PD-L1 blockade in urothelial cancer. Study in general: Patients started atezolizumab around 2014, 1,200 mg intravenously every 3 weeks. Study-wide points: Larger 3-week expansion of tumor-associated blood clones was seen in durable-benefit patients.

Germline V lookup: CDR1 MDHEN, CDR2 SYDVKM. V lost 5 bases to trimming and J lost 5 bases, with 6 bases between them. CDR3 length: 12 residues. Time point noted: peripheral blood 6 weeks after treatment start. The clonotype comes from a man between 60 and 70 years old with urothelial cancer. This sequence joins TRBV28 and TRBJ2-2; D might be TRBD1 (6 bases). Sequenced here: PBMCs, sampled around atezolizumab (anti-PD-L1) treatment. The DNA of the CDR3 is TGTGCCAGCAGTGACAGGACCGGGGAGCTGTTTTTT. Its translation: CASSDRTGELFF. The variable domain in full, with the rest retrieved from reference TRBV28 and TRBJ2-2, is DVKVTQSSRYLVKRTGEKVFLECVQDMDHENMFWYRQDPGLGLRLIYFSYDVKMKEKGDIPEGYSVSREKKERFSLILESASTNQTSMYLCASSDRTGELFFGEGSRLTVL.